Following are 28 T cell receptor beta chains from one sample sequenced in a study of blood T cell repertoires in COVID-19. Sequencing used immunoSEQ multiplex PCR; TCRdb keeps in-frame clones, though not all of them. The sample carries 200,000 to 250,000 clones, around 84% recorded once. Sequenced: peripheral blood. The receptors were sampled from a man aged 50-60 years who had recovered from COVID-19.

V usage is TRBV19 and J usage is TRBJ1-4, with 8 bases that match TRBD1. Trimming removed 7 bases from V and 8 bases from J; junction bases left unmatched: 15. Germline CDR1 reads LNHDA; CDR2 reads SQIVND (reference sequence). The CDR3 is 16 residues long. In DNA form, the CDR3 reads TGTGCCAGTAAGAGTACAGGGGGGTTTGGTGTCGAAAAACTGTTTTTT. This codes for CASKSTGGFGVEKLFF.

The rearrangement joins TRBV28 to TRBJ2-3, with 14 bases identical to TRBD2. This CDR3 is built from 17 residues. Trimming cost V 4 bases and J 6 bases; bases outside gene matches: 9. CDR1 and CDR2 from the germline V gene are MDHEN and SYDVKM. This chain's CDR3 is CASSSAGLAGDHDTQYF. Written as DNA, the CDR3 is TGTGCCAGCAGTTCGGCGGGACTAGCGGGAGATCACGATACGCAGTATTTT.

J is TRBJ2-1 and V is TRBV11-2; TRBD2 matches at 9 bases. Per germline, CDR1 SGHAT and CDR2 FQNNGV. This CDR3 is 15 amino acids long. J gave up 2 bases and V 5 bases, and 4 bases lay outside the gene matches. The CDR3 DNA follows: TGTGCCAGCAGCGTCTTAGCGGGGGCCTACAATGAGCAGTTCTTC. Amino acids: CASSVLAGAYNEQFF.

The chain carries TRBV30 and TRBJ1-3; D not resolved. V gave up 7 bases and J gave up 3 bases, with 13 bases separating them. The germline CDR1 and CDR2 sequences are GTSNPN and SVGIG (reference sequence). The CDR3 spans 13 residues. Written as DNA, the CDR3 is TGTGCCTTGCGACAAACCGGTGGAAACACCATATATTTT. Residues: CALRQTGGNTIYF.

CDR3 in DNA: TGTGCCAGCAGTGACCTCACCCGGACAGAAGACAATGAGCAGTTCTTC. Its translation is CASSDLTRTEDNEQFF. This rearrangement joins TRBV2 to TRBJ2-1; a possible D gene is TRBD1 (6 bases). This CDR3 spans 16 amino acids. Between the trimmed V and J ends, which lost 3 bases and 5 bases, there was a span of 17 bases. Germline assignment: CDR1 SNHLY and CDR2 FYNNEI. The full variable domain, rest sourced from reference TRBV2 and TRBJ2-1, is EPEVTQTPSHQVTQMGQEVILRCVPISNHLYFYWYRQILGQKVEFLVSFYNNEISEKSEIFDDQFSVERPDGSNFTLKIRSTKLEDSAMYFCASSDLTRTEDNEQFFGPGTRLTVL.

This rearrangement joins TRBV7-8 to TRBJ1-2, with 11 bases fitting TRBD1. Germline V gives CDR1 SGHVS, CDR2 FQNEAQ. V was clipped by 2 bases and J by 5 bases; unmatched bases: 7. CDR3 length equals 16 residues. This CDR3 reads CASSLSRTGGGYGYTF. The CDR3 bases are TGTGCCAGCAGCTTAAGTCGGACAGGGGGCGGATATGGCTACACCTTC.

This chain joins TRBV2 and TRBJ1-2, with 7 positions matching TRBD1. CDR1 and CDR2 from the germline V gene are SNHLY and FYNNEI. The ends lost 2 bases at V and 7 bases at J; junction bases unmatched: 13. The CDR3 is 16 residues long. CDR3 loop: CASSEMLTGRLSGYTF. The CDR3 DNA sequence: TGTGCCAGCAGTGAAATGCTGACAGGGCGCCTTTCTGGCTACACCTTC. The full variable domain, completed using reference TRBV2 and TRBJ1-2, is EPEVTQTPSHQVTQMGQEVILRCVPISNHLYFYWYRQILGQKVEFLVSFYNNEISEKSEIFDDQFSVERPDGSNFTLKIRSTKLEDSAMYFCASSEMLTGRLSGYTFGSGTRLTVV.

The rearrangement joins TRBV28 to TRBJ1-5; TRBD1 matches at 8 bases. The germline gives CDR1 MDHEN, CDR2 SYDVKM. Trimming at V came to 6 bases and at J to 4 bases, leaving 8 bases not matched to a gene. The CDR3 contains 15 residues. The CDR3 sequence is CASSFTGGINQPQHF. The CDR3 DNA sequence: TGTGCCAGCAGCTTTACAGGGGGAATTAATCAGCCCCAGCATTTT.

The CDR3 loop reads CASGAGERTEAFF. For the CDR3, the DNA is TGTGCCAGCGGAGCAGGGGAGCGCACTGAAGCTTTCTTT. The genes are TRBV7-9 and TRBJ1-1, with a tentative D call TRBD1 (6 bases). Looked up from germline, CDR1 is SEHNR and CDR2 is FQNEAQ (reference sequence). With 8 bases removed from V and 4 bases from J, the gap between germline ends came to 14 bases. This CDR3 has 13 residues.

The V call is TRBV7-9, the J call TRBJ2-3; maybe TRBD2 (6 bases). CDR3 size: 15 residues. Trimming removed 5 bases from V and 0 bases from J, with 12 bases in between. Germline V CDR1 and CDR2: SEHNR, FQNEAQ (reference sequence). Written as DNA, the CDR3 is TGTGCCAGCAGCCTGGGGGGACCTAGCACAGATACGCAGTATTTT. Translating gives CASSLGGPSTDTQYF.

This clone showed up just a few times. Other DNA sequences of this sample code for an identical CDR3. V and J are TRBV11-2 and TRBJ1-2; 9 bases are shared with TRBD1. Germline V gives CDR1 SGHAT, CDR2 FQNNGV. With 5 bases clipped from V and 8 bases from J, the junction kept 6 bases outside the gene matches. The CDR3 consists of 13 residues. The CDR3 spells CASSLGTGSGYTF. CDR3 in DNA: TGTGCCAGCAGCCTGGGGACAGGGTCCGGCTACACCTTC.

This clone was found a few times. The chain couples TRBV11-3 to TRBJ2-5; 7 nucleotides line up with TRBD1. V trimming: 5 bases; J trimming: 5 bases; junction bases outside the gene matches: 8. The V gene's germline CDR1 is SGHNT and CDR2 YENEEA. There are 14 residues in the CDR3. The CDR3 sequence: CASSTRQGEETQYF. CDR3 DNA: TGTGCCAGCAGCACCCGACAGGGTGAGGAGACCCAGTACTTC.

This chain joins TRBV10-2 and TRBJ2-7; D ambiguous. Germline V gene lookup returns CDR1 WSHSY and CDR2 SAAADI. The CDR3 is 13 amino acids. Trimming stripped 6 bases from V and 1 base from J, with 10 bases between. CDR3 sequence (DNA): TGCGCCAGCAGGAACAGTGTTTCCTACGAGCAGTACTTC. It specifies CASRNSVSYEQYF.

The CDR3 loop reads CASRLAFQETQYF. The CDR3 coding sequence is TGTGCCAGCAGGCTAGCGTTCCAAGAGACCCAGTACTTC. This chain links TRBV28 with TRBJ2-5; possibly TRBD2 for D (6 bases). Germline CDR1 MDHEN, CDR2 SYDVKM. The length of the CDR3 is 13 residues. Between the trimmed V and J ends, which lost 6 bases and 1 base, there was a span of 9 bases.

The rearrangement uses TRBV6-5 and TRBJ1-2, with 7 bases identical to TRBD1. Germline-derived CDR1 and CDR2 are MNHEY and SVGAGI. The trim removed 5 bases at V and 6 bases at J, leaving 9 bases unmatched. The CDR3 extends over 14 amino acids. The CDR3 region has the DNA TGTGCCAGCAGTCTACAGGGGAAGGGGGATGGCTACACCTTC. It specifies CASSLQGKGDGYTF.

There are a few counts of this clone. The V and J genes are TRBV19 and TRBJ2-4; 9 bases line up with TRBD1. Germline CDR1 and CDR2: LNHDA and SQIVND (reference sequence). V shed 3 bases and J 8 bases; nucleotides not matched to a gene: 8. The CDR3 extends over 15 amino acids. CDR3 sequence: CASSMGQGYLDIQYF. As DNA, the CDR3 is TGTGCCAGTAGTATGGGACAGGGTTATCTGGACATTCAGTACTTC. The entire variable domain, with the rest obtained from reference TRBV19 and TRBJ2-4, is as follows: DGGITQSPKYLFRKEGQNVTLSCEQNLNHDAMYWYRQDPGQGLRLIYYSQIVNDFQKGDIAEGYSVSREKKESFPLTVTSAQKNPTAFYLCASSMGQGYLDIQYFGAGTRLSVL.

V usage is TRBV27 and J usage is TRBJ2-5, with D possibly matching TRBD2 (8 bases). V was clipped by 3 bases and J by 4 bases, with 12 bases between them. The germline V gene has CDR1 MNHEY and CDR2 SMNVEV (reference sequence). The CDR3 runs 14 residues. The CDR3 reads CASSFGRGRETQYF. CDR3 in DNA: TGTGCCAGCAGTTTCGGGAGGGGGCGAGAGACCCAGTACTTC.

The chain joins TRBV19 to TRBJ2-7; 7 bases match TRBD1. Germline V gene data show CDR1 as LNHDA and CDR2 as SQIVND (reference sequence). The J segment lost 5 bases and the V segment lost 6 bases, leaving 10 bases of the junction unmatched. CDR3 length: 14 residues. The CDR3 DNA sequence: TGTGCCAGTAGCTGGACAGGAAAAGGGGACGAGCAGTACTTC. Protein product: CASSWTGKGDEQYF. The full variable domain, completed using reference TRBV19 and TRBJ2-7, is DGGITQSPKYLFRKEGQNVTLSCEQNLNHDAMYWYRQDPGQGLRLIYYSQIVNDFQKGDIAEGYSVSREKKESFPLTVTSAQKNPTAFYLCASSWTGKGDEQYFGPGTRLTVT.

The chain uses TRBV27 and TRBJ2-7; TRBD2 matches at 7 bases. CDR1 and CDR2 from the germline V gene are MNHEY and SMNVEV (reference sequence). The CDR3 runs to 15 residues. V lost 7 bases, J lost 4 bases, and 13 bases stayed unmatched. This CDR3 reads CASTAGGGRTYEQYF. The CDR3 DNA follows: TGTGCCAGCACCGCGGGCGGGGGACGGACATACGAGCAGTACTTC.

The chain uses TRBV4-1 and TRBJ2-7; 8 positions agree with TRBD1. V gave up 3 bases and J gave up 3 bases; unmatched junction bases: 7. The CDR3 is 15 amino acids. CDR1 and CDR2 (germline): MGHRA, YSYEKL. CDR3 residues: CASSHIGQGFYEQYF. The DNA for the CDR3 is TGCGCCAGCAGCCACATAGGACAGGGATTCTACGAGCAGTACTTC.

This chain uses TRBV30 with TRBJ2-7; weak D call: TRBD2 (6 bases). Germline lookup yields CDR1 GTSNPN and CDR2 SVGIG (reference sequence). This CDR3 comprises 14 residues. With 5 bases removed from V and 6 bases from J, the gap between germline ends came to 20 bases. CDR3 nucleotides: TGTGCCTGGGGCGATTTAGCGGCTCGAGGCGAGCAGTACTTC. Translated: CAWGDLAARGEQYF.

The V and J genes are TRBV3-1 (or the pseudogene TRBV3-2) and TRBJ1-5, with D perhaps matching TRBD1 (5 bases). V lost 3 bases, J lost 3 bases, and 9 bases lay in between. This CDR3 contains 14 residues. Germline V gives CDR1 LGHDT, CDR2 YNNKEL (reference sequence). The CDR3 DNA reads as TGTGCCAGCAGCCATTTAGGGGACAATCAGCCCCAGCATTTT. Its translation: CASSHLGDNQPQHF.

The gene calls are TRBV10-1 and TRBJ2-1; TRBD2 matches 10 bases. The V gene end was trimmed by 5 bases and the J gene end by 7 bases; junction bases not matched to a gene: 5. Germline assignment: CDR1 WNHNN and CDR2 SYGVQD (reference sequence). The CDR3 extends over 14 amino acids. CDR3 nucleotide sequence: TGCGCCAGCAGTCTCCTAGCGGGAGCAAATGAGCAGTTCTTC. It specifies CASSLLAGANEQFF.

The gene calls are TRBV24-1 and TRBJ2-7; 13 nucleotides match TRBD2. V was clipped by 4 bases and J by 4 bases; unmatched bases: 6. The CDR3 is made up of 16 amino acids. Germline lookup yields CDR1 KGHDR and CDR2 SFDVKD. This CDR3 is CATSEKGTSGTYEQYF. As DNA, the CDR3 is TGTGCCACCAGTGAAAAAGGGACTAGCGGGACATACGAGCAGTACTTC.

This chain connects TRBV7-6 to TRBJ2-1; 8 positions match TRBD2. This CDR3 contains 15 residues. Trimming cost V 0 bases and J 8 bases; bases outside gene matches: 6. Per the germline V gene, CDR1 is SGHVS and CDR2 is FNYEAQ. The CDR3: CASSLAAAGVHEQFF. The CDR3 DNA sequence: TGTGCCAGCAGCTTAGCGGCAGCGGGAGTCCATGAGCAGTTCTTC.

This clone was counted between two and nine times. The V call is TRBV18, the J call TRBJ2-6; no clear D gene. With 2 bases removed from V and 0 bases from J, the gap between germline ends came to 5 bases. CDR1 KGHSH and CDR2 LQKENI come from the germline V gene. The CDR3 totals 15 residues. The CDR3 is CASSPMSSGANVLTF. The CDR3 DNA reads TGTGCCAGCTCACCAATGAGCTCTGGGGCCAACGTCCTGACTTTC.

This chain uses TRBV30 with TRBJ2-7; TRBD1 agrees at 9 bases. Germline CDR1 and CDR2: GTSNPN and SVGIG (reference sequence). This CDR3 is built from 13 residues. V trimming: 3 bases; J trimming: 1 base; junction bases outside the gene matches: 1. CDR3 amino acids: CAWRTGGSYEQYF. CDR3 coding DNA: TGTGCCTGGAGGACAGGGGGTTCCTACGAGCAGTACTTC. The entire variable domain, with the rest obtained from reference TRBV30 and TRBJ2-7, is as follows: SQTIHQWPATLVQPVGSPLSLECTVEGTSNPNLYWYRQAAGRGLQLLFYSVGIGQISSEVPQNLSASRPQDRQFILSSKKLLLSDSGFYLCAWRTGGSYEQYFGPGTRLTVT.

The chain carries TRBV6-1 and TRBJ1-2, with D unclear. The CDR3 consists of 13 residues. Germline loops: CDR1 MNHNS, CDR2 SASEGT. V lost 1 base and J lost 4, with 7 bases in between. CDR3 amino acids: CASSEVAFYGYTF. In nucleotides, the CDR3 is TGTGCCAGCAGTGAAGTGGCCTTCTATGGCTACACCTTC.